A selection of T cell receptor beta chains follows, all from one sample in a study of cytomegalovirus exposure and HLA in healthy donors. Sequencing was performed with immunoSEQ multiplex PCR; in TCRdb, only in-frame clones are kept and a portion is missing. Of some 320,000 clones in the sample, approximately 90% were seen once. The sequencing input was PBMCs. These receptors were taken from a woman in her 30s in good health and CMV-seropositive. CDR3s include the opening cysteine and the closing phenylalanine or tryptophan. The D gene is left open where the match is weak. For some rows the clone size is stated as once, few or many, or as a class when expanded; others skip it.

>few|TRBV7-9|15|TRBJ2-1|TRBD2
CASSLGLAGVDEQFF
TGTGCCAGCAGCTTGGGACTAGCGGGAGTAGATGAGCAGTTCTTC
>NA|TRBV27|14|TRBJ2-1|NA
CASGEAVNYNEQFF
TGTGCCAGCGGGGAAGCGGTTAACTACAATGAGCAGTTCTTC
>NA|TRBV2|14|TRBJ2-1|TRBD2
CASSDTSGYNEQFF
TGTGCCAGCAGTGATACTAGCGGATACAATGAGCAGTTCTTC
>NA|TRBV28|15|TRBJ1-2|NA
CASSRNRELSYGYTF
TGTGCCAGCAGCCGTAACAGGGAACTATCGTATGGCTACACCTTC
>NA|TRBV7-3|13|TRBJ2-1|NA
CASSLTSLDEQFF
TGTGCCAGCAGCTTAACTTCATTGGACGAGCAGTTCTTC
>NA|TRBV5-4|14|TRBJ1-1|NA
CASSLVGRNTEAFF
TGTGCCAGCAGCTTGGTAGGGCGGAACACTGAAGCTTTCTTT
>NA|TRBV29-1|13|TRBJ2-7|TRBD1
CSVIVTGVNEQYF
TGCAGCGTTATTGTTACAGGGGTTAACGAGCAGTACTTC
>NA|TRBV25-1|12|TRBJ2-2|NA
CASSLRAGELFF
TGTGCCAGCAGTCTCAGGGCCGGGGAGCTGTTTTTT
>NA|TRBV9|14|TRBJ2-1|NA
CASSVELAWNEQFF
TGTGCCAGCAGCGTAGAGCTAGCTTGGAATGAGCAGTTCTTC
>NA|TRBV20-1|10|TRBJ2-3|NA
CSVRTDTQYF
TGCAGTGTCCGCACAGATACGCAGTATTTT
>NA|TRBV27|13|TRBJ2-7|NA
CASSQQGFYEQYF
TGTGCCAGCAGCCAGCAGGGATTCTACGAGCAGTACTTC
>NA|TRBV11-3|16|TRBJ2-3|NA
CASSLVLTSSPVTQYF
TGTGCCAGCAGCTTAGTTTTGACTTCAAGCCCCGTTACGCAGTATTTT
>NA|TRBV29-1|11|TRBJ2-5|TRBD2
CSVGGGETQYF
TGCAGCGTTGGCGGGGGAGAGACCCAGTACTTC
>NA|TRBV4-3|16|TRBJ2-3|NA
CASSQARVHSTDTQYF
TGCGCCAGCAGCCAAGCGAGGGTCCATAGCACAGATACGCAGTATTTT
>NA|TRBV28|11|TRBJ1-1|NA
CASSLLQASFF
TGTGCCAGCAGTTTATTACAGGCCTCTTTCTTT
>NA|TRBV5-1|15|TRBJ1-1|NA
CASSSKNGPPPEAFF
TGCGCCAGCAGCTCGAAAAACGGCCCCCCCCCTGAAGCTTTCTTT
>NA|TRBV30|10|TRBJ1-1|NA
CSLEGTEAFF
TGTTCTTTGGAGGGCACTGAAGCTTTCTTT
>few|TRBV5-4|16|TRBJ2-3|TRBD2
CASSYGISGGSHTQYF
TGTGCCAGCAGCTACGGCATCAGCGGGGGGTCCCATACGCAGTATTTT
>NA|TRBV15|14|TRBJ2-7|NA
CATRGDRMNYEQYF
TGTGCCACCCGTGGGGACCGAATGAATTACGAGCAGTACTTC
>NA|TRBV10-2|15|TRBJ2-7|NA
CASSGMTASSYEQYF
TGCGCCAGCAGTGGGATGACAGCCAGCTCCTACGAGCAGTACTTC
>few|TRBV5-8|15|TRBJ1-5|TRBD1
CASSSRQGGNQPQHF
TGTGCCAGCAGCTCACGACAGGGAGGCAATCAGCCCCAGCATTTT
>NA|TRBV6-6|14|TRBJ2-7|NA
CASSYDRGGSEQYF
TGTGCCAGCAGTTACGACAGGGGAGGGTCCGAGCAGTACTTC
>many|TRBV6-1|15|TRBJ2-2|NA
CASSETGRDTGELFF
TGTGCCAGCAGTGAGACAGGGAGGGACACCGGGGAGCTGTTTTTT
>NA|TRBV13|18|TRBJ1-1|TRBD1
CASSLDGQGGAVNTEAFF
TGTGCCAGCAGCTTAGACGGACAGGGAGGTGCGGTGAACACTGAAGCTTTCTTT
>NA|TRBV30|13|TRBJ2-7|TRBD1
CAWTLTGGGEQYF
TGTGCCTGGACCTTAACAGGGGGCGGCGAGCAGTACTTC